This TCR beta chain stems from a study of blood T cell repertoires in COVID-19. At the level of the study: The analysed material was cDNA or gDNA that came from T cells, B-cell-depleted T cells, or PBMCs.

This CDR3 region has 14 residues. V gave up 5 bases and J gave up 4 bases; unmatched junction bases: 8. The germline gives CDR1 SGHNT, CDR2 YYREEE (reference sequence). In the original analysis: Reference gene primer amplification gave nucleated cell count estimates. The assay was immunoSEQ multiplex PCR, and TCRdb's table has in-frame clones only and misses some. V and J calls and clone size are copied from that table; D and trimming were computed from the DNA. The sample consists of over 200,000 clones, roughly 89% of them appearing once. The chain recombines TRBV5-4 with TRBJ2-7; 8 positions agree with TRBD1. Sequenced sample: peripheral blood. This clonotype was sampled from a man in his fifties or sixties who had recovered from COVID-19. The CDR3 DNA reads as TGTGCCAGCAGAATGAGGACAGGGCCATACGAGCAGTACTTC. Residues: CASRMRTGPYEQYF.